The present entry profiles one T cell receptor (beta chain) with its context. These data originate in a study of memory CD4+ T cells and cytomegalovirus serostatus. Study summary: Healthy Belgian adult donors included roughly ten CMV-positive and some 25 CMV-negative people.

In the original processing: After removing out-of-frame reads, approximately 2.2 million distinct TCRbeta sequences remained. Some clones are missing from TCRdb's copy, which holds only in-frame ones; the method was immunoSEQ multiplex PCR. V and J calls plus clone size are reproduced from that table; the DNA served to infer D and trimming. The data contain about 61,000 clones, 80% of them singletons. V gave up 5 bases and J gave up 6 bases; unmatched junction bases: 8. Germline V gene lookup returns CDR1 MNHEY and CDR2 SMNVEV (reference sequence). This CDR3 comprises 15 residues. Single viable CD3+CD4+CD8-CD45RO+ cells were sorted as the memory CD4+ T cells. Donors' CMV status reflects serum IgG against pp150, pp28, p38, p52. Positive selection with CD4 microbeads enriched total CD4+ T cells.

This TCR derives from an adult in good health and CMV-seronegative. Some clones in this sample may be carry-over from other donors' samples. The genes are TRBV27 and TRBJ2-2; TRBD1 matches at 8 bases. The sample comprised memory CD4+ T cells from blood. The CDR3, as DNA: TGTGCCAGCAGTCGGGACAGGCGACAGCCCGGGGAGCTGTTTTTT. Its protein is CASSRDRRQPGELFF.